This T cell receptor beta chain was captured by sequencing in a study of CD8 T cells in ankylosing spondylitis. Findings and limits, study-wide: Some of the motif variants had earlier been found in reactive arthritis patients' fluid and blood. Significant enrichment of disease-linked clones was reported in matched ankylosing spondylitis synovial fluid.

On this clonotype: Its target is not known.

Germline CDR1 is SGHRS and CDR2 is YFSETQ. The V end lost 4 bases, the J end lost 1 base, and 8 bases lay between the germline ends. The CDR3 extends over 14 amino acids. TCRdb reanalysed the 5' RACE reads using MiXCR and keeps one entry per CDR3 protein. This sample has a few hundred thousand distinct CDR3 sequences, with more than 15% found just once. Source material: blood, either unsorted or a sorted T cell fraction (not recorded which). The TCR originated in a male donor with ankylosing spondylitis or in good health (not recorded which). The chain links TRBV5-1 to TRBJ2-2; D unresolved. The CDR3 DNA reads TGCGCCAGCAGCCTGAAGCAGAACACCGGGGAGCTGTTTTTT. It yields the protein CASSLKQNTGELFF.